This record looks at one TCR beta chain sequence and its context. This clone was seen more than once but under ten times. It has no known antigen specificity. No base qualities exist here, and no much larger clone lies one base off it. The cohort was made up of under 800 healthy bone marrow donors. At the time of sampling, all cohort members were nominally healthy, though unrecorded immune exposures were likely present. The donor was CMV seronegative and was included in the group of 352 seronegative cohort members. A peripheral blood sample was provided by each donor, and peripheral blood mononuclear cells were used for TCR beta sequencing. Genomic DNA extraction from the blood cell samples was performed with the Qiagen DNeasy Blood Extraction Kit. CDR1 is given as SGHRS and CDR2 as YFSETQ, both from the germline V gene. V has 3 bases trimmed and J has 0 bases trimmed; junction bases matching no gene number 7. The CDR3 sequence holds 16 residues, the cysteine and phenylalanine included. The only DNA kept is the CDR3, 48 bases in frame from the first base.

This sample is part of a study of cytomegalovirus exposure and HLA in healthy donors (dated by TCRdb to the late 2010s). About the investigation overall: An earlier analysis of several hundred of the donors reported approximately 280 Gb of sequence data and around 100 million unique TCR beta sequences obtained from about 200 million T cells. An early release that covered around 590 HLA-typed donors contained around 300 gigabases of sequencing data and about 84 million unique TCR sequences. Among the approximately 420 genotyped donors, around 81% belonged to the genetic ancestry cluster associated with self-reported Caucasian donors. The study aimed to test whether signatures of past pathogen exposure could be identified by cataloging public T cell receptors. Using immunosequencing, the study profiled T cell repertoires from fewer than 700 subjects and related those repertoires to cytomegalovirus serostatus. A separate validation cohort of 100 to 150 different subjects was used in addition to the approximately 640-subject first cohort. To predict cytomegalovirus infection status, the study combined high-throughput TCR immunosequencing, statistical association of individual TCRs with disease status, and machine learning. A later analysis re-analyzed previously published TCR beta repertoires from about 730 donors and added high-resolution HLA genotyping to study TCR occurrence patterns. Rather than drawing on any new phenotypic data, the later analysis identified candidate immune exposures from TCR beta sequences and the way those sequences occurred across donors. To decide whether each TCR beta V gene segment behaved as functional or pseudogenic, an earlier analysis of 587 of the donors relied on high-throughput TCR beta sequencing. Donor age, sex, ethnicity and CMV serostatus were compiled alongside the repertoire data. A later genetic analysis took genome-wide SNP genotypes for about 55% of the 666 donors and used that subset as a discovery cohort. Every repertoire in the discovery cohort had been generated on one and the same sequencing platform. Class I and class II HLA loci were covered by the typing at four-digit resolution. Typing coverage varied by locus: roughly 620-640 donors for A, B, C, DRB1 and DQB1; approximately 500 for DQA1; more than 600 for DPA1; roughly 450 for DPB1. Because of strong linkage in the cohort, five DR-DQ haplotypes were treated as single units for association and clustering. Among around 400 genotyped donors of the cohort, an average of roughly 230,000 unique TCR beta nucleotide sequences was sequenced per donor, of which about 18% were non-productive. What the research found in general, with its limitations: In a later genetic analysis, a missense DCLRE1C variant was associated with V-gene and J-gene trimming of TCR beta chains, and the association was replicated in an independent cohort. Broadly in line with IMGT annotations, most TCR beta V segments showed up in productive rearrangements about 87% or about 30% of the time in an earlier analysis of some 590 of the donors. Because counts were too low, seventeen rarely observed V segments, including chromosome 9 orphons, were left out of the earlier analysis of roughly 600 of the donors. A later genetic analysis reported fewer N-insertions in productive TCRs among donors in an Asian-associated ancestry cluster than the roughly 620-donor mean. Correlated functional status among segregating V segments might be attributable to linkage disequilibrium, but an unknown experimental factor could not be ruled out. In vitro tests confirmed that three of the cytomegalovirus-associated TCR beta chains recognize cytomegalovirus antigens. In a later analysis, the rate of TCR association differed among HLA loci, with DRB1 alleles having the most associated TCRs and HLA-C alleles having the fewest. When HLA alleles, especially DR and DQ, strongly co-occurred, attributing TCR associations to individual alleles was difficult. The authors suggested that the approach could potentially be generalized to other disease states and immunological phenotypes. For the cohort, immune exposure information was limited to CMV serostatus. The study listed 150 to 200 TCR beta chains as associated with cytomegalovirus. The presence/absence analyses assumed that sequencing depth was roughly uniform across donors, and that assumption may not be true. The cohort was sequenced for TCR beta chains only, and without alpha or paired-chain data the features that could be detected were limited. A later analysis found that most CMV-associated TCR beta chains appeared HLA-restricted, with HLA associations seemingly driven largely by CMV exposure. A group of highly shared sequence variants was considered likely to be a technical artifact of the sequencing pipeline. A later analysis found that HLA-associated TCR beta chains were more clonally expanded and had lower generation probabilities than equally common non-associated chains. A further reported finding was that TCR beta sequences accurately predicted the HLA-A and HLA-B alleles for most subjects in the first cohort. Because HLA typing was unavailable for some donors at each locus, only the typed subset was used in association tests. While some public TCRs were present in many individuals, most TCR sequences turned up only very rarely across donors. In a later analysis, some 17,000 TCR beta sequences were associated with specific HLA alleles at a false discovery rate of 0.05. According to a later analysis, parvovirus B19, influenza, CMV and Epstein-Barr virus appeared linked to several top co-occurrence clusters. Some IMGT-functional V segments, including TRBV6-2 and TRBV6-3, could not be distinguished by the 87-base-pair reads and were therefore excluded. The classifier was reported to diagnose cytomegalovirus status with high specificity and sensitivity in both the original cohort and the validation cohort.

The receptor library was made with the immunoSEQ multiplex PCR assay. For the multiplex PCR, a mixture combining 60 forward primers for TCR Vbeta segments and 13 reverse primers for TCR Jbeta segments was used. The CDR3 region of rearranged TCR beta genes was amplified from genomic DNA with a multiplex PCR assay. The Illumina HiSeq System was used to sequence the amplified TCR beta libraries as 87-base-pair reads. In the authors' own workflow: In a later analysis, tens of millions of unique TCR beta chains were counted across the approximately 640 repertoires, and roughly 10 million of these chains were shared by at least two donors. Raw reads were error-corrected and collapsed into unique sequences by a nearest-neighbor algorithm in which closely related sequences were merged to remove PCR and sequencing errors. To assign V, D and J gene segments, CDR3 sequences were aligned to IMGT reference sequences. For a sequence to be retained, at least a six-nucleotide match to both a V gene segment and a J gene segment was required. A rearrangement counted as productive if the CDR3 had no stop codons and remained in frame with V and J, and every other rearrangement counted as non-productive. Following IMGT convention, CDR3 was defined as the stretch from the second conserved V-encoded cysteine to the conserved J-encoded phenylalanine. Sequences without an unambiguous match to a single V gene segment were excluded from the earlier analysis of 450 to 750 of the donors. An earlier analysis of approximately 590 of the donors called V segments functional above 56.7% productive rearrangements and segregating when the between-donor standard deviation exceeded 5%. To diagnose cytomegalovirus status from the catalog of TCR beta chain sequences, a statistical classification framework was built. A later analysis assigned V and J genes by comparing TCR nucleotide sequences with IMGT/GENE-DB human TR gene sequences. The TCRdist pipeline was used in a later analysis to assign CDR3 sequences and most-parsimonious VDJ recombination scenarios. In a later analysis, each TCR beta chain was defined by its CDR3 amino acid sequence together with its V-gene family, and reads without a unique V-gene family were excluded. To address suspected cross-contamination and a sequencing artifact, a later analysis removed 550 to 750 highly shared, low-generation-probability nucleotide sequences. In a later analysis, a clonal expansion index for each public chain was calculated from normalized within-repertoire ranks of inferred template counts. In a later analysis, generation probabilities were computed with a VDJ recombination model fitted to out-of-frame rearrangements, and the resulting probabilities were checked against IGoR. Hypergeometric tests were used in a later analysis to score TCR-TCR, TCR-HLA and TCR-CMV co-occurrence, with a repertoire-size bias correction applied to the TCR pairs. To estimate false discovery rates, a later analysis permuted the HLA or CMV assignments 20 times. In a later analysis, co-occurring TCRs were grouped using DBSCAN, and TCRdist sequence similarity was added for clustering within HLA-allele-positive subsets. Repertoires with fewer than 30,000 or more than 120,000 public chains, plus five repertoires with anomalous nucleotide sharing, were excluded from co-occurrence clustering. TCRdb retrieved this table from immuneACCESS and kept in-frame rearrangements only. Not all clones are present; in checked studies, unresolved V genes account for under half, and no reason is known for the remainder. V and J calls and clone size come straight from that table; D and trimming were deduced from the DNA. This sample has over 100,000 clones in its table, and about 8.5% of those were observed once. The ten largest clones represent about 5.5% of the sample.

The chain links TRBV5-1 with TRBJ2-7, and 9 bases in between align with TRBD1. This receptor was obtained from a man aged 35-49 years in good health and CMV-seronegative. The sequenced sample was PBMCs. The DNA sequence follows: TGCGCCAGCAGCTCGGGACAGGGATTGACCTCCTACGAGCAGTACTTC. The encoded protein is CASSSGQGLTSYEQYF.